Described below is a single TCR beta chain sequence and its context. The antigen this receptor binds is unknown. No qualities accompany the bases; no much larger clone lies one base away. This entry comes from a study of T cells in localized non-small cell lung cancer (dated by TCRdb to about 2020). General notes on the study: Comparing tumors with uninvolved tumor-adjacent lungs, the study looked at the T cell repertoires of approximately 240 patients with early-stage NSCLC. The cohort comprised roughly 240 treatment-naïve NSCLC patients with resected, localized lung tumors. NSCLC patients had a mean age of roughly 64 years, and 120 to 150 were male and 85 to 110 female. Overall study results and their limits: Because the study design was exploratory, TCR variables were selected using unadjusted p-values without false-discovery rate correction. Higher blood T cell density associated with longer overall survival, while higher adjacent-lung clonality associated with shorter survival. Uninvolved tumor-adjacent lung showed the highest T cell clonality, higher than tumor, which suggests more focused antigenic responses in the uninvolved tumor-adjacent lung. Because multi-region tumor sequencing was not performed, intratumor heterogeneity could not be ruled out. Of the top 100 tumor clones, a median of roughly 56 were detected in paired uninvolved adjacent lung; about 26 were also among that lung's top 100.

The immunoSEQ Assay was used to sequence TCR beta CDR3 regions from DNA. In the source study's methods: To compute T cell density, TCR beta template counts were normalized to usable DNA, which was estimated by amplifying housekeeping genes. Using the preseqR package, richness was estimated by extrapolating to 120,000 templates for tissue samples and 400,000 templates for PBMC samples. Clonality was defined by subtracting Pielou's evenness from one. Tissue-enriched TCRs were identified through differential abundance testing performed on productive amino-acid clonotypes, with a minimum total count of 5 and an alpha of 0.1. The Jaccard Index and the Morisita Overlap Index were used to measure how much the repertoires overlapped between compartments. GLIPH grouped TCR beta CDR3s together with public tetramer-defined viral CDR3s, and a viral motif had to include at least three viral sequences and show V-gene enrichment. Entries here come from immuneACCESS through TCRdb and include only in-frame sequences with V and J called. Some clones fail to appear in such tables; in the studies checked, an unresolved V gene covers under half of the shortfall, and the cause of the remainder is unknown. The V and J calls and clone size come from that table; D and trimming were worked out from the DNA. The sample yields about 28,000 clones; about 92% were counted once. About 1.1% of the sample is taken by the ten largest.

At diagnosis, peripheral blood, uninvolved tumor-adjacent lung and tumor were collected and were preserved as a mix of fresh-frozen and FFPE material. For TCR repertoire profiling, the blood samples were analyzed as peripheral blood mononuclear cells. Based on the germline V gene, the CDR1 and CDR2 sequences are MNHNS and SASEGT. V is trimmed back by 3 bases and J by 9 bases, and the junction contains 15 bases that no gene match accounts for. Counted from cysteine to phenylalanine, this CDR3 has 16 amino acids. Of the read, only the CDR3 DNA is kept; its 48 bases are in frame from base 1. The sequence derives from a woman aged 35-70 years with stage I lung adenocarcinoma. The sequence links TRBV6-1 to TRBJ1-2; TRBD1 fits 8 bases in the junction. Here the sequenced sample was peripheral blood, taken before any cancer treatment. The DNA reads as follows: TGTGCCAGCAGTGACCCACCGGGACAGGTCCTGGGAAGCTACACCTTC. The resulting protein is CASSDPPGQVLGSYTF.